A selection of T cell receptor beta chains follows, all from one sample in a study of blood T cell repertoires in COVID-19. Measured with immunoSEQ multiplex PCR; TCRdb has only the in-frame clones, and not every one. The repertoire holds 150,000 to 200,000 clones, with 86% as singletons. The sequenced sample was peripheral blood. Source of these receptors: a woman between 65 and 79 years old with acute or convalescent COVID-19. Both conserved end residues are part of each CDR3. Fields, in order: D gene, J gene, V gene, clone size, CDR3 DNA, CDR3 protein. A D gene is named only where the DNA matches it firmly. Only some rows state a clone size, as once, few, many or a class for expanded clones.

>TRBD1|TRBJ1-2|TRBV29-1|.
TGCAGCGCCTTAAACAGGGGGCAGGCCTATGGCTACACCTTC
CSALNRGQAYGYTF
>.|TRBJ1-2|TRBV28|.
TGTGCCAGCAGTTTCTTTACAGGGAGGGGCTATGGCTACACCTTC
CASSFFTGRGYGYTF
>.|TRBJ1-6|TRBV4-1|.
TGCGCCAGCAGCCAAATGGACAGAATCACACCCCTCCACTTT
CASSQMDRITPLHF
>TRBD2|TRBJ2-3|TRBV7-3|.
TGTGCCAGCAGCTTACTAGCGGGAGGGTCAGATACGCAGTATTTT
CASSLLAGGSDTQYF
>.|TRBJ2-2|TRBV12-3/TRBV12-4|.
TGTGCCAGCAGCTCTACTTTACCCGGGGAGCTGTTTTTT
CASSSTLPGELFF
>.|TRBJ1-4|TRBV18|once
TGTGCCAGCTCACCACATAATGCAGTATCTGAAAAACTGTTTTTT
CASSPHNAVSEKLFF
>TRBD1|TRBJ1-2|TRBV18|.
TGTGCCAGCTCCCCACTAAGGACAGGGGGCGGCCTTGGATATGGCTACACCTTC
CASSPLRTGGGLGYGYTF
>.|TRBJ2-1|TRBV4-1|.
TGCGCCAGCAGCCAGGCTCCAAGCTCCTACAATGAGCAGTTCTTC
CASSQAPSSYNEQFF
>TRBD2|TRBJ2-5|TRBV2|.
TGTGCCAGCAGTTTGGACTCAACGGGGGGGGAGACCCAGTACTTC
CASSLDSTGGETQYF
>TRBD2|TRBJ2-2|TRBV9|.
TGTGCCAGCAGCGTAGTGGCGGGAGCAGGATCCGGGGAGCTGTTTTTT
CASSVVAGAGSGELFF
>.|TRBJ1-3|TRBV25-1|.
TGTGCCACGAGGGGAAACACCATATATTTT
CATRGNTIYF
>.|TRBJ1-2|TRBV7-9|.
TGTGCCAGCAGCTTCTCGGCTGGGAGAAGTGGCTACACCTTC
CASSFSAGRSGYTF
>TRBD2|TRBJ2-1|TRBV2|.
TGTGCCAGCAGGGTTCTAGCGGGAGCTCGCAATGAGCAGTTCTTC
CASRVLAGARNEQFF
>.|TRBJ2-7|TRBV7-8|.
TGTGCCAGCAGCTTAGGGGACTCCCCTGGGGGGGAGCAGTACTTC
CASSLGDSPGGEQYF